A selection of T cell receptor beta chains follows, all from one sample in a study of T cells in Graves' hyperthyroidism and ophthalmopathy. TCRdb called the multiplex PCR reads again in MiXCR, with one record for every CDR3 protein. The profile shows some 550,000 distinct CDR3 sequences, less than 25% of them singletons. The sequencing input was blood. These receptors all come from a man between 18 and 29 years old with Graves' hyperthyroidism. CDR3s include the opening cysteine and the closing phenylalanine or tryptophan. The D gene is left open where the match is weak. Size is omitted from some rows. Given values are once, few, many or a class for expanded clones.

D gene: NA
V gene: TRBV20-1
CDR3 length: 9
J gene: TRBJ1-1
clone size: NA
CDR3 protein: CSADYRAFF
CDR3 DNA: TGCAGTGCCGACTACAGGGCTTTCTTT

D gene: NA
V gene: TRBV12-3/TRBV12-4
CDR3 length: 15
J gene: TRBJ1-6
clone size: many
CDR3 protein: CASSLSRTAKSPLHF
CDR3 DNA: TGTGCCAGCAGTTTATCCCGGACAGCCAAGTCACCCCTCCACTTT

D gene: NA
V gene: TRBV9
CDR3 length: 13
J gene: TRBJ1-1
clone size: many
CDR3 protein: CASSASGDTEAFF
CDR3 DNA: TGTGCCAGCAGCGCATCAGGGGACACTGAAGCTTTCTTT

D gene: NA
V gene: TRBV10-1
CDR3 length: 13
J gene: TRBJ2-7
clone size: many
CDR3 protein: CASSESPGASQYF
CDR3 DNA: TGCGCCAGCAGTGAGTCGCCGGGGGCATCGCAGTACTTC

D gene: TRBD1
V gene: TRBV11-3
CDR3 length: 15
J gene: TRBJ1-1
clone size: many
CDR3 protein: CASSSGTGRNTEAFF
CDR3 DNA: TGTGCCAGCAGCTCAGGGACAGGGAGGAACACTGAAGCTTTCTTT

D gene: NA
V gene: TRBV7-9
CDR3 length: 12
J gene: TRBJ2-7
clone size: many
CDR3 protein: CASSRLAYEQYF
CDR3 DNA: TGTGCCAGCAGCCGTCTAGCGTACGAGCAGTACTTC

D gene: TRBD1
V gene: TRBV12-3/TRBV12-4
CDR3 length: 15
J gene: TRBJ1-2
clone size: NA
CDR3 protein: CASSFSMGQGVAITF
CDR3 DNA: TGTGCCAGCAGTTTTTCGATGGGACAGGGAGTAGCTATCACCTTC

D gene: NA
V gene: TRBV12-3/TRBV12-4
CDR3 length: 13
J gene: TRBJ1-1
clone size: many
CDR3 protein: CASSLIVGTEAFF
CDR3 DNA: TGTGCCAGCAGTTTAATAGTGGGCACTGAAGCTTTCTTT

D gene: TRBD1
V gene: TRBV6-1
CDR3 length: 13
J gene: TRBJ1-2
clone size: NA
CDR3 protein: CASSPDRGRGYTF
CDR3 DNA: TGTGCCAGCAGTCCGGACAGGGGCCGGGGCTACACCTTC

D gene: TRBD1
V gene: TRBV7-2
CDR3 length: 13
J gene: TRBJ1-2
clone size: many
CDR3 protein: CASSQGESYGYTF
CDR3 DNA: TGTGCCAGCAGCCAGGGGGAGAGCTATGGCTACACCTTC